This TCR beta chain emerged from a study of shared clonotypes between healthy human individuals. Study details: The people who gave samples were a couple of women and three men aged 18 to 49. Each donor's CD8 memory used one plate, CD8 naive two, each CD4 subset three. Study results and limitations: It was the non-shared clonotypes that had lower generation probabilities than clonotypes shared by all four donors. Memory subsets generally showed smaller estimated richness than naive subsets did.

Germline values: CDR1 SEHNR, CDR2 FQNEAQ (reference sequence). Trimming took 0 bases from V and 0 from J, leaving 18 bases between them. This CDR3 spans 19 amino acids. In regard to this clone: The target antigen is unknown.

Naivety among CD8 cells was defined by CD45RO negativity and positive CCR7 selection, thereby excluding terminally differentiated effector memory CD45RA+ cells. The data were produced by immunoSEQ multiplex PCR, yet TCRdb's version contains in-frame clones alone and is incomplete. The table records some 2.1 million clones, around 93% of them present only once. The chain has TRBV7-9 and TRBJ1-5; no firm D call. The sample comprised naive CD8+ T cells from PBMCs. This TCR was sampled from a man aged 18 to 29 in good health. Some clones in this sample may be carry-over from other donors' samples. CDR3 residues: CASSLAVLSTRYSNQPQHF. In DNA form, the CDR3 reads TGTGCCAGCAGCTTAGCAGTTCTTTCAACAAGATATAGCAATCAGCCCCAGCATTTT.